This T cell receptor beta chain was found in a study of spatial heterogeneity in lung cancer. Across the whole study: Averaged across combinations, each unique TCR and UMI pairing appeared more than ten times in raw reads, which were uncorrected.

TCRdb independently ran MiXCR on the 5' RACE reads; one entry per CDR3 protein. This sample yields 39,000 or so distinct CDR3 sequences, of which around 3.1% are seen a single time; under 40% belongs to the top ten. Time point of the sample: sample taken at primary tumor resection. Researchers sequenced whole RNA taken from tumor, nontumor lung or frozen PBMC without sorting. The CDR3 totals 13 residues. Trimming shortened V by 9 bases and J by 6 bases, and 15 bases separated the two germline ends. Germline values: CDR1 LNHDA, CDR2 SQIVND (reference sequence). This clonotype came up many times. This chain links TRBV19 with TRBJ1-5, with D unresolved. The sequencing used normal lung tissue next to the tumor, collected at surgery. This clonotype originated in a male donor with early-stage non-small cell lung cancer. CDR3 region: CASKTSASQPQHF. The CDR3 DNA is TGTGCCAGCAAAACCAGCGCGAGTCAGCCCCAGCATTTT.